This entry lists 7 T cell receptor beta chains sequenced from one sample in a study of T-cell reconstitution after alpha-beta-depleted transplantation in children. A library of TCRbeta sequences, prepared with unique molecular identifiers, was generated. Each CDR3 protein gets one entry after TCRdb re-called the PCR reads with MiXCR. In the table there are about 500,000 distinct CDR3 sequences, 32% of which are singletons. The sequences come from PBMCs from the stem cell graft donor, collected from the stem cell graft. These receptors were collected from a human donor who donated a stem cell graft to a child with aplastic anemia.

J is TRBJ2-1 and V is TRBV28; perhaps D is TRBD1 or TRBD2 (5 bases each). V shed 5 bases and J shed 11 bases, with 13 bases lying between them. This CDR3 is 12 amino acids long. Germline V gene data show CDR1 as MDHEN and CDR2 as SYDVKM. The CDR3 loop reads CASSGGNSKQFF. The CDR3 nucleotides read TGTGCCAGCAGTGGGGGTAACAGTAAGCAGTTCTTC.

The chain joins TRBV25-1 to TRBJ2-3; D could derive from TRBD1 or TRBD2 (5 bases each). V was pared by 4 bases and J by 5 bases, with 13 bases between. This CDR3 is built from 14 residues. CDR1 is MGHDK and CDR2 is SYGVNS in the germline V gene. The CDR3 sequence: CASSVSGRGDTQYF. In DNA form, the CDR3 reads TGTGCCAGCAGTGTTTCAGGGAGAGGAGATACGCAGTATTTT.

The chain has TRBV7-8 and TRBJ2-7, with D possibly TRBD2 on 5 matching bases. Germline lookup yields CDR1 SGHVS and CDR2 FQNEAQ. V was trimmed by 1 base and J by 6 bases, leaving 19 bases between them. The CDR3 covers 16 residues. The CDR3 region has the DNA TGTGCCAGCAGCTTAGGTGGCTTGGGAGCCCGGGGCGAGCAGTACTTC. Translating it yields CASSLGGLGARGEQYF. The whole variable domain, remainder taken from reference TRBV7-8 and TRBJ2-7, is GAGVSQSPRYKVAKRGQDVALRCDPISGHVSLFWYQQALGQGPEFLTYFQNEAQLDKSGLPSDRFFAERPEGSVSTLKIQRTQQEDSAVYLCASSLGGLGARGEQYFGPGTRLTVT.

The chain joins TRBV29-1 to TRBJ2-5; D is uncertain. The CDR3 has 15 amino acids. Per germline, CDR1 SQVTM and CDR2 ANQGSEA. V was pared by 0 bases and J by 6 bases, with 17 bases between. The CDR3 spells CSVEDPNTGVKTQYF. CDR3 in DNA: TGCAGCGTTGAAGACCCAAACACTGGAGTCAAGACCCAGTACTTC.

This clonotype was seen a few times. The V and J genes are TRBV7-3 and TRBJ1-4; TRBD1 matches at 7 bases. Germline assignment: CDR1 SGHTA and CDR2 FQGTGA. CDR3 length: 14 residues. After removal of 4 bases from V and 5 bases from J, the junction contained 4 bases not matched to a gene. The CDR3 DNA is TGTGCCAGCAGCTCGGGACAGCCGAATGAAAAACTGTTTTTT. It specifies CASSSGQPNEKLFF.

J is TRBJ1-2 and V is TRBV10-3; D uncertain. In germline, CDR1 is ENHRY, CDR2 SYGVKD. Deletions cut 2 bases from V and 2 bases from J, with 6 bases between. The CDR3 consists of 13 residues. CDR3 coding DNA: TGTGCCATCAGTGAGGAGGACAACTATGGCTACACCTTC. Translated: CAISEEDNYGYTF.

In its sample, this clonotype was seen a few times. The CDR3 here is CASSTPLNTEAFF. The CDR3, as DNA: TGTGCCAGCAGTACCCCTCTGAACACTGAAGCTTTCTTT. The rearrangement links TRBV6-1 to TRBJ1-1, with D unresolved. The CDR3 covers 13 residues. Germline CDR1 reads MNHNS; CDR2 reads SASEGT. Trimming left V 5 bases short and J 0 bases short, with 7 bases between.